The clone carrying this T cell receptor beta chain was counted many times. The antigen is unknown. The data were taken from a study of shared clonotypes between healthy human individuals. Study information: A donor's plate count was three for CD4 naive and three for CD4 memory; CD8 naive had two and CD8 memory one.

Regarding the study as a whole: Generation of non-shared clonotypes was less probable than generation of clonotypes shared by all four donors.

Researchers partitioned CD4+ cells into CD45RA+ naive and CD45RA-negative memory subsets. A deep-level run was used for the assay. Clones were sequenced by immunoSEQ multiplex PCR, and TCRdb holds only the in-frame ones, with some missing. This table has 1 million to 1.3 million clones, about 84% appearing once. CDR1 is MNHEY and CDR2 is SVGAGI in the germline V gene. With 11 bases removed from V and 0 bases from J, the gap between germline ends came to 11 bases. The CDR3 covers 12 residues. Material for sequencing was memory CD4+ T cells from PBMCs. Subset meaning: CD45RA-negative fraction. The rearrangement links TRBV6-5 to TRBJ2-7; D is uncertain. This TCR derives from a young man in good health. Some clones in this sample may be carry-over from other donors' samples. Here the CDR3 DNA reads TGTGCCGACCGGACGGTCTCCTACGAGCAGTACTTC. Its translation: CADRTVSYEQYF.